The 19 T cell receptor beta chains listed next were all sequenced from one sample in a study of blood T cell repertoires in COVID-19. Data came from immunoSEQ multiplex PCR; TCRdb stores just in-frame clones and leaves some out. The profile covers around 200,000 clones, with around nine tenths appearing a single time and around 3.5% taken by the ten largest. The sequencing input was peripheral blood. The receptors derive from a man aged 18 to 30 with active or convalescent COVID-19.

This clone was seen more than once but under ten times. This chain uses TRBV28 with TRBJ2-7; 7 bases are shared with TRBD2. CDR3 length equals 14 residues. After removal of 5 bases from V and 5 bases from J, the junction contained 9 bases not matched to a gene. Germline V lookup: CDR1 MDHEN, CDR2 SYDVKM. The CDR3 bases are TGTGCCAGCAGTCGAGTCTTGGGGGGGGACGAGCAGTACGTC. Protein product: CASSRVLGGDEQYV.

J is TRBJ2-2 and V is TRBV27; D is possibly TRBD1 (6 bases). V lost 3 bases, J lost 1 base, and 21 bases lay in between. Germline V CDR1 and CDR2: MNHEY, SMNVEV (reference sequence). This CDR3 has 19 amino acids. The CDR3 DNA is TGTGCCAGCAGTTTCGGAACCCTCGGACAGTCCCTGAACACCGGGGAGCTGTTTTTT. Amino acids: CASSFGTLGQSLNTGELFF.

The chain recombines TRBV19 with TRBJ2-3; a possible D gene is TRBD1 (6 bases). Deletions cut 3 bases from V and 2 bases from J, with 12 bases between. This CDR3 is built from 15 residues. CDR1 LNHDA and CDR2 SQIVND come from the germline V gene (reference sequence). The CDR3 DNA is TGTGCCAGTAGTATGATCGACAGGTTCACAGATACGCAGTATTTT. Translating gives CASSMIDRFTDTQYF.

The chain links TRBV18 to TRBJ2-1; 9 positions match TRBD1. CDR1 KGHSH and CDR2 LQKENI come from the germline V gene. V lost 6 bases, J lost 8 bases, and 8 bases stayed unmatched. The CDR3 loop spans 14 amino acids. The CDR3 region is CASSRDRGNDEQFF. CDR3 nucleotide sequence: TGTGCCAGCTCCCGAGACAGGGGGAACGATGAGCAGTTCTTC.

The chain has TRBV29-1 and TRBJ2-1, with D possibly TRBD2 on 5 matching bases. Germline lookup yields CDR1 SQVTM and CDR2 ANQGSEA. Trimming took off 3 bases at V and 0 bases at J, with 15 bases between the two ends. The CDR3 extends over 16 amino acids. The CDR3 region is CSVDVSVGSSYNEQFF. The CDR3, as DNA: TGCAGCGTTGATGTTAGTGTGGGGAGCTCCTACAATGAGCAGTTCTTC.

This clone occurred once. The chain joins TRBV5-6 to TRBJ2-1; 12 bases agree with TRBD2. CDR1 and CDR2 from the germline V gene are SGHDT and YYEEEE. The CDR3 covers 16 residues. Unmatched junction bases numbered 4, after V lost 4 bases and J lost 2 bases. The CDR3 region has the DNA TGTGCCAGCAGCCAGCGGACTAGCGGGGCCTACAATGAGCAGTTCTTC. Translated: CASSQRTSGAYNEQFF. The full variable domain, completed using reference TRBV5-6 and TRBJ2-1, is DAGVTQSPTHLIKTRGQQVTLRCSPKSGHDTVSWYQQALGQGPQFIFQYYEEEERQRGNFPDRFSGHQFPNYSSELNVNALLLGDSALYLCASSQRTSGAYNEQFFGPGTRLTVL.

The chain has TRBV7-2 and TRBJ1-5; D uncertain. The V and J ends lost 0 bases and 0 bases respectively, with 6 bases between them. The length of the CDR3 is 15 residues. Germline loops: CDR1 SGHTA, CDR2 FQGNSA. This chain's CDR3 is CASSLASYSNQPQHF. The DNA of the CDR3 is TGTGCCAGCAGCTTAGCGAGTTATAGCAATCAGCCCCAGCATTTT. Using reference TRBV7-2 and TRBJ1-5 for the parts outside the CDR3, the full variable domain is GAGVSQSPSNKVTEKGKDVELRCDPISGHTALYWYRQSLGQGLEFLIYFQGNSAPDKSGLPSDRFSAERTGGSVSTLTIQRTQQEDSAVYLCASSLASYSNQPQHFGDGTRLSIL.

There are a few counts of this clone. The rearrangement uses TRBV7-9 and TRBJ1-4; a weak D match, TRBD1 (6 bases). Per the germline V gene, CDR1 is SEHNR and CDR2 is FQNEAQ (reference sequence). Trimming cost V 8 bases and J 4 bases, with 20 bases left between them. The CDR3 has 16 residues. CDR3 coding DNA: TGTGCCAGCGGCCTCCTGGGGCAGGGGATTAATGAAAAACTGTTTTTT. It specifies CASGLLGQGINEKLFF.

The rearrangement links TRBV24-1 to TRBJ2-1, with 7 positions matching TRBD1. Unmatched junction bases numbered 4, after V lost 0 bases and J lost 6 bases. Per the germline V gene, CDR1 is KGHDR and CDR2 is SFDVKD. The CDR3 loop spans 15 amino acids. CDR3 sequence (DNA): TGTGCCACCAGTGATTTGGGCAGGGACAGCAATGAGCAGTTCTTC. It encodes CATSDLGRDSNEQFF.

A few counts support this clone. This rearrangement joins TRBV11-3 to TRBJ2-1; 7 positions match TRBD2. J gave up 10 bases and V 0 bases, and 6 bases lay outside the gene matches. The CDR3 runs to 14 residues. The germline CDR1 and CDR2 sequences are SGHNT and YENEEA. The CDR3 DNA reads TGTGCCAGCAGCTTAGATCCAGATAGCGGGGAGCAGTTCTTC. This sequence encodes CASSLDPDSGEQFF.

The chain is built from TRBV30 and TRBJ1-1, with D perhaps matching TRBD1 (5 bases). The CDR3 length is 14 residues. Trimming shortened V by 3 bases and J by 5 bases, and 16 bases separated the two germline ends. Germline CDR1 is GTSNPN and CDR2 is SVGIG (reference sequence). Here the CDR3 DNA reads TGTGCCTGGAGCGCAACGACAGTTCCTACTGAAGCTTTCTTT. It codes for CAWSATTVPTEAFF.

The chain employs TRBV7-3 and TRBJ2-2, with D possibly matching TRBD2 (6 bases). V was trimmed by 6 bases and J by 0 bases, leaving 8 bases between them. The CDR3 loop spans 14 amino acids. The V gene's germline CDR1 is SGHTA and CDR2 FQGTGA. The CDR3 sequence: CASSAGSNTGELFF. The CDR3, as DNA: TGTGCCAGCAGTGCGGGATCGAACACCGGGGAGCTGTTTTTT.

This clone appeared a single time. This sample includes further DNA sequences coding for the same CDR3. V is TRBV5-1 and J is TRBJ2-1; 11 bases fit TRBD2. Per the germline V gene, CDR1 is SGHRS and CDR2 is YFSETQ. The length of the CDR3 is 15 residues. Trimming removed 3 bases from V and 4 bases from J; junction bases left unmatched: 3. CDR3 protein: CASSYLAGGYNEQFF. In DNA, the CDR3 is TGCGCCAGCAGCTACCTAGCGGGGGGTTACAATGAGCAGTTCTTC.

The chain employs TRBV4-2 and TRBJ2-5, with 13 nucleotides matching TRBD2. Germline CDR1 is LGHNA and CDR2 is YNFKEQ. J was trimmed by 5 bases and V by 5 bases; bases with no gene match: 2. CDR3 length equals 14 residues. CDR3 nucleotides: TGTGCCAGCAGCGGACTAGCGGGGGTGGAGACCCAGTACTTC. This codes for CASSGLAGVETQYF.

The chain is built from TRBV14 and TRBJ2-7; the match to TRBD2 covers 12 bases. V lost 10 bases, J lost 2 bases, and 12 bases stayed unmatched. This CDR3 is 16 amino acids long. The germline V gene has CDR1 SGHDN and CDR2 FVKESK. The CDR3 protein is CAKPGLAGLHTYEQYV. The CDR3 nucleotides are TGTGCCAAACCTGGACTAGCGGGACTGCATACCTACGAGCAGTACGTC.

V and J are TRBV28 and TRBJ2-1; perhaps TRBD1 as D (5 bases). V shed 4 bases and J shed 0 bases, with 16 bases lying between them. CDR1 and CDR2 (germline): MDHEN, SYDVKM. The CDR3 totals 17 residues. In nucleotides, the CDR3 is TGTGCCAGCAGTTCCTTCCAGGGTAAGGGCTCCTACAATGAGCAGTTCTTC. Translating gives CASSSFQGKGSYNEQFF.

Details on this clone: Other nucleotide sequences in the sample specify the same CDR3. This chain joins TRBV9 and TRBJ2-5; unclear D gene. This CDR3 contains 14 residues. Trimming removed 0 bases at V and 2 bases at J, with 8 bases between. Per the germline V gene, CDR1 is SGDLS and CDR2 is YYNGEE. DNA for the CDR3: TGTGCCAGCAGCGTAGGGTCAACACAAGAGACCCAGTACTTC. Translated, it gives CASSVGSTQETQYF.

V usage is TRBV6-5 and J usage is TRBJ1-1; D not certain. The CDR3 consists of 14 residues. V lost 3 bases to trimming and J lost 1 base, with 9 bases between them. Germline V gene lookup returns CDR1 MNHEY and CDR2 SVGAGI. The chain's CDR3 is CASSYFRENTEAFF. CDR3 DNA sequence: TGTGCCAGCAGTTATTTTCGGGAGAACACTGAAGCTTTCTTT.

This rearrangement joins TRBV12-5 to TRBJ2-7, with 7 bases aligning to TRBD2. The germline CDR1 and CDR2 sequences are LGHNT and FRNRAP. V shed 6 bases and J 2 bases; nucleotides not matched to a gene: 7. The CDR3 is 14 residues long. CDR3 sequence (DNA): TGTGCTAGTGGGGCTAGCGGCCTGACCTACGAGCAGTACTTC. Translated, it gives CASGASGLTYEQYF.